This is a list of T cell receptor beta chains from one sample in a study of T-cell memory formation after mild COVID-19. TCRdb redid the calling of the 5' RACE reads with MiXCR, one entry per CDR3 protein. Here the sample spans roughly 120,000 distinct CDR3 sequences, about 17% being singletons. The sequencing sample was made of PBMCs or a T cell subset sorted from them (not recorded which). The receptors were gathered from an adult woman who had mild COVID-19 (a few samples of this study predate the infection). Cell type and time point are not known. Each CDR3 is given with its conserved first and last residue. The D gene is left open where the match is weak. Size tells how often a clone was seen (once, few, many) or the class of an expanded clone, and some rows leave it out.

V	D	size	J	CDR3	DNA
TRBV3-1	TRBD1	NA	TRBJ1-6	CASSPGQGASPLHF	TGTGCCAGCAGCCCGGGACAGGGGGCTTCACCCCTCCACTTT
TRBV2	NA	many	TRBJ2-3	CASRQGERTDTQYF	TGTGCCAGCAGACAGGGTGAGCGGACAGATACGCAGTATTTT
TRBV14	TRBD1	NA	TRBJ1-6	CASSPDRGHGYNSPLHF	TGTGCCAGCAGCCCGGACAGGGGGCATGGGTATAATTCACCCCTCCACTTT
TRBV20-1	NA	few	TRBJ2-1	CSVRDDEQFF	TGCAGTGTACGGGACGATGAGCAGTTCTTC
TRBV6-6	TRBD2	NA	TRBJ2-7	CASSPGLAGVEQYF	TGTGCCAGCAGCCCGGGACTAGCGGGGGTCGAGCAGTACTTC
TRBV11-1	NA	NA	TRBJ1-1	CASSHFGQGSLLNTEAFF	TGTGCCAGCAGCCACTTCGGGCAGGGGTCGCTCCTTAACACTGAAGCTTTCTTT
TRBV12-3/TRBV12-4	NA	few	TRBJ2-7	CASSLGTGEQYF	TGTGCCAGCAGTTTAGGAACGGGCGAGCAGTACTTC
TRBV4-3	NA	NA	TRBJ1-2	CASSQVLGRNYGYTF	TGCGCCAGCAGCCAAGTACTCGGCAGAAACTATGGCTACACCTTC
TRBV7-3	TRBD2	few	TRBJ2-1	CASSSRRLAGANEQFF	TGTGCCAGCAGCTCCCGTAGACTAGCGGGGGCCAATGAGCAGTTCTTC
TRBV12-3/TRBV12-4	NA	NA	TRBJ1-5	CARPLRTNQPKHF	TGTGCCAGACCATTGAGGACCAATCAGCCCAAGCATTTT
TRBV9	NA	few	TRBJ2-5	CASSVGARAGQETQYF	TGTGCCAGCAGCGTAGGGGCCCGGGCGGGCCAAGAGACCCAGTACTTC
TRBV12-3/TRBV12-4	TRBD1	NA	TRBJ2-7	CASSLGGQGHEQYF	TGTGCCAGCAGTTTAGGGGGACAGGGCCACGAGCAGTACTTC
TRBV30	TRBD2	few	TRBJ2-7	CAWRGLVNYEQYF	TGTGCCTGGAGGGGACTAGTGAACTACGAGCAGTACTTC
TRBV5-1	NA	NA	TRBJ2-2	CASSTGLAANTGELFF	TGCGCCAGCAGCACAGGGTTAGCGGCGAACACCGGGGAGCTGTTTTTT
TRBV7-2	TRBD2	NA	TRBJ2-3	CASSPSGSSTDTQYF	TGTGCCAGCAGTCCTAGCGGGAGCTCCACAGATACGCAGTATTTT
TRBV30	TRBD1	NA	TRBJ2-5	CAWTRQGAETQYF	TGTGCCTGGACCCGACAGGGGGCTGAGACCCAGTACTTC
TRBV18	TRBD1	NA	TRBJ1-2	CASSTGTGPNYGYTF	TGTGCCAGCTCAACCGGGACAGGTCCCAACTATGGCTACACCTTC
TRBV7-8	TRBD2	few	TRBJ2-3	CASSFAGGPVGYTQYF	TGTGCCAGCAGCTTTGCGGGGGGGCCGGTCGGGTATACGCAGTATTTT
TRBV27	NA	NA	TRBJ2-7	CASSLDRQYEQYF	TGTGCCAGCAGTTTAGACCGGCAGTACGAGCAGTACTTC
TRBV7-9	NA	few	TRBJ2-4	CASSPQASGPVKNIQYF	TGTGCCAGCAGCCCCCAGGCCAGCGGGCCAGTCAAAAACATTCAGTACTTC
TRBV6-5	NA	NA	TRBJ2-7	CASSYSRGGSSYEQYF	TGTGCCAGCAGTTACTCGAGGGGCGGTAGCTCCTACGAGCAGTACTTC
TRBV24-1	TRBD1	NA	TRBJ1-2	CATSDSKGQGGYTF	TGTGCCACCAGTGATTCGAAGGGACAGGGCGGCTACACCTTC
TRBV5-1	TRBD1	few	TRBJ1-2	CASSPRGQGNYGYTF	TGCGCCAGCAGCCCCCGCGGACAGGGGAACTATGGCTACACCTTC
TRBV3-1	NA	few	TRBJ2-7	CASSQRVNEEEQYF	TGTGCCAGCAGCCAAAGGGTAAACGAGGAGGAGCAGTACTTC
TRBV7-2	TRBD2	NA	TRBJ2-5	CASSLGLAVQETQYF	TGTGCCAGCAGCTTAGGCCTAGCGGTGCAAGAGACCCAGTACTTC
TRBV3-1	NA	NA	TRBJ1-5	CASSQGRGQPQHF	TGTGCCAGCAGCCAAGGCCGGGGTCAGCCCCAGCATTTT
TRBV7-2	TRBD1	NA	TRBJ2-3	CASSGRTGTDLFTQYF	TGTGCCAGCAGCGGACGAACAGGGACAGATCTGTTTACGCAGTATTTT
TRBV6-1	NA	few	TRBJ2-7	CASSEESGSSYEQYF	TGTGCCAGCAGTGAAGAGAGCGGTAGCTCCTACGAGCAGTACTTC
TRBV30	TRBD1	NA	TRBJ2-5	CASVGQGSETQYF	TGTGCCTCGGTGGGACAGGGGTCAGAGACCCAGTACTTC
TRBV12-3/TRBV12-4	TRBD2	NA	TRBJ2-7	CASSSGGRGYEQYF	TGTGCCAGCAGTAGCGGGGGGCGAGGCTACGAGCAGTACTTC
TRBV9	NA	few	TRBJ2-2	CASSVGGKHTGELFF	TGTGCCAGCAGCGTAGGCGGGAAACACACCGGGGAGCTGTTTTTT
TRBV20-1	NA	NA	TRBJ2-2	CSSSEENTGELFF	TGCAGTTCCTCCGAGGAGAACACCGGGGAGCTGTTTTTT